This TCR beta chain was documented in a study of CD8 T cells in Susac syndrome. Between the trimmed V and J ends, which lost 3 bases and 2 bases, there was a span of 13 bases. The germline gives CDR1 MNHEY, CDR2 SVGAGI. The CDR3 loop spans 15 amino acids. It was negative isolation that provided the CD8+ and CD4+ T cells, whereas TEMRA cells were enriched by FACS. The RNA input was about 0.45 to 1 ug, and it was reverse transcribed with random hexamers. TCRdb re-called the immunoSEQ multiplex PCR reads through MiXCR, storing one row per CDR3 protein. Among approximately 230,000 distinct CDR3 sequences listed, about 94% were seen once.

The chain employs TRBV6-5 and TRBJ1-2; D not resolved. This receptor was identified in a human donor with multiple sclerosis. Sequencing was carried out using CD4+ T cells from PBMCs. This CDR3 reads CASSYSKGRNYGYTF. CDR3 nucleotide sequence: TGTGCCAGCAGTTATTCCAAAGGACGGAACTATGGCTACACCTTC.